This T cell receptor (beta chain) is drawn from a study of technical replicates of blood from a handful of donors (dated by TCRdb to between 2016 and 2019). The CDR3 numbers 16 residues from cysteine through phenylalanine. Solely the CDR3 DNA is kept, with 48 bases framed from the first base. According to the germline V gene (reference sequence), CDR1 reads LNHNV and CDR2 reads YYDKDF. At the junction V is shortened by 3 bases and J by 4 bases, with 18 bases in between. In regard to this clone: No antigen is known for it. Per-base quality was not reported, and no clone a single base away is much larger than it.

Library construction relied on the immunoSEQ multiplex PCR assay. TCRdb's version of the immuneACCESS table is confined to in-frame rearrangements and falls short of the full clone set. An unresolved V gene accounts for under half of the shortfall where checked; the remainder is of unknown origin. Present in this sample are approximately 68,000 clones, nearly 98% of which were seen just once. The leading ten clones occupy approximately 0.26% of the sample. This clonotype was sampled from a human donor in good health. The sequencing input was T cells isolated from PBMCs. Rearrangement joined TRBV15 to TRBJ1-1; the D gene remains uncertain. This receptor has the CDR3 CATSSPSSGGATEAFF. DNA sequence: TGTGCCACCAGCAGCCCCTCAAGTGGCGGAGCCACTGAAGCTTTCTTT.